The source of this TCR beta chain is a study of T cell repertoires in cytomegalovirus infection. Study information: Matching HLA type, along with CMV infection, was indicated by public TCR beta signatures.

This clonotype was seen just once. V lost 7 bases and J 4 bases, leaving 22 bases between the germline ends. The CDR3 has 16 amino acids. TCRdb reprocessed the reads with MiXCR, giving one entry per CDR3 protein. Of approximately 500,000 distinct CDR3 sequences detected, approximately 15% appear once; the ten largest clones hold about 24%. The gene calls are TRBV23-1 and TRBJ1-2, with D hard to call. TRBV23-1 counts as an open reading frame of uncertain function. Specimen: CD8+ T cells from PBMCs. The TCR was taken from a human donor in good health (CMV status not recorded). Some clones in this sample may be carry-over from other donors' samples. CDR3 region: CASMVQIPSGLYGYTF. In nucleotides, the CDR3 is TGCGCCAGCATGGTACAGATCCCCTCGGGTCTCTATGGCTACACCTTC.